This TCR beta chain was found in a study of identical twins. TCRdb itself ran the 5' RACE reads through MiXCR, one entry per CDR3 protein. This table holds about 690,000 distinct CDR3 sequences, approximately 6% found once. General observations from the study: For cord blood, abundant beta clonotypes had fewer insertions, unlike memory repertoires, which showed none.

Trimming cost V 5 bases and J 5 bases; bases outside gene matches: 8. The CDR3 totals 15 residues. CDR1 is SGHVS, CDR2 FNYEAQ, per germline. As regards this clonotype: Antigen specificity is unknown.

Healthy Caucasian individuals made up all the donors. The chain couples TRBV7-6 to TRBJ1-5; 8 nucleotides align to TRBD1. Sample: naive T cells sorted from blood. This receptor was taken from a man between 18 and 29 years old in good health. The CDR3 sequence: CASSITPGQDQPQHF. In nucleotides, the CDR3 is TGTGCCAGCAGCATTACACCGGGACAGGATCAGCCCCAGCATTTT.